A selection of T cell receptor beta chains follows, all from one sample in a study of cytomegalovirus exposure and HLA in healthy donors. Method: immunoSEQ multiplex PCR; TCRdb's copy keeps in-frame clones and lacks some. The table includes roughly 120,000 clones, roughly 8.6% detected once. Input material: PBMCs. The receptors were gathered from a woman aged 35 to 49 in good health and CMV-seropositive. Each CDR3 is given with its conserved first and last residue. A D gene is named only where the DNA matches it firmly. Clone sizes are given selectively: once, few, many, or a class where the clone is expanded.

size	D	V	J	DNA	CDR3
few	.	TRBV5-6	TRBJ2-2	TGTGCCAGCAGCTTGCCAACAGACACCGGGGAGCTGTTTTTT	CASSLPTDTGELFF
.	TRBD1	TRBV13	TRBJ2-1	TGTGCCAGCAGCTCCGGACAGGGAGGCGATGAGCAGTTCTTC	CASSSGQGGDEQFF
few	TRBD2	TRBV5-1	TRBJ2-7	TGCGCCAGCAGTCTTCGTGGGGAGGGCCAGGGTGAGCAGTACTTC	CASSLRGEGQGEQYF
few	.	TRBV28	TRBJ1-5	TGTGCCAGCAGTTTAATGCAGGGGCAGGAGCCCCAGCATTTT	CASSLMQGQEPQHF
few	.	TRBV19	TRBJ1-2	TGTGCCAGTAGTATCGGAGTTAGAGCTAACTATGGCTACACCTTC	CASSIGVRANYGYTF
few	.	TRBV6-5	TRBJ1-4	TGTGCCAGCAGCCCCACTTCGGGGGAGGGTGAAAAACTGTTTTTT	CASSPTSGEGEKLFF
few	TRBD1	TRBV29-1	TRBJ2-1	TGCAGCGTTGCAGGGGGCGGTGAGCAGTTCTTC	CSVAGGGEQFF
few	.	TRBV18	TRBJ2-4	TGTGCCAGCTCACCTGAGACAGTTGGCTTAAACATTCAGTACTTC	CASSPETVGLNIQYF
few	.	TRBV5-1	TRBJ1-1	TGCGCCAGCAGCTTGGGCTACTTCAGGGTGAACACTGAAGCTTTCTTT	CASSLGYFRVNTEAFF
.	.	TRBV18	TRBJ2-2	TGTGCCAGCTCACCACCTAGCACCGGGGAGCTGTTTTTT	CASSPPSTGELFF
.	TRBD1	TRBV11-2	TRBJ2-7	TGTGCCAGCAGCCGACGACAGGGCTCCTACGAGCAGTACTTC	CASSRRQGSYEQYF
.	.	TRBV19	TRBJ1-1	TGTGCCAGTAGCAAGAACACTGAAGCTTTCTTT	CASSKNTEAFF
.	TRBD1	TRBV10-3	TRBJ1-1	TGTGCCATCAGCGGACAGGGGAACACTGAAGCTTTCTTT	CAISGQGNTEAFF
few	TRBD1	TRBV5-6	TRBJ1-1	TGTGCCAGCAGCTTGTTGTCAGGGGGCGCAACCTTTGGTGCTTTCTTT	CASSLLSGGATFGAFF
few	TRBD2	TRBV19	TRBJ2-1	TGTGCCAGTAGTATACTAGCGGGGGTGATCGATGAGCAGTTCTTC	CASSILAGVIDEQFF
few	.	TRBV28	TRBJ1-1	TGTGCCAGCAGTTGGAGGGAGAACACTGAAGCTTTCTTT	CASSWRENTEAFF
.	.	TRBV4-1	TRBJ1-2	TGCGCCAGCAGCCAGGGGGGGGCAATAAACTATGGCTACACCTTC	CASSQGGAINYGYTF
few	TRBD1	TRBV19	TRBJ1-1	TGTGCCAGTAGTTCTTGGGACAGTGACGGAATGAACACTGAAGCTTTCTTT	CASSSWDSDGMNTEAFF
.	.	TRBV2	TRBJ1-4	TGTGCCAGCAGTGAGGGCAGGGGAGGGGAAAAACTGTTTTTT	CASSEGRGGEKLFF
.	.	TRBV6-4	TRBJ2-3	TGTGCCAGCAGTGACTCCGGAGGGGGCACAGATACGCAGTATTTT	CASSDSGGGTDTQYF
few	TRBD2	TRBV19	TRBJ2-1	TGTGCCAGTAGTATGCGGGGGGCCGAGGATGAGCAGTTCTTC	CASSMRGAEDEQFF
few	.	TRBV5-1	TRBJ1-1	TGCGCCAGCCGGGAGGGATACACTGAAGCTTTCTTT	CASREGYTEAFF
.	.	TRBV25-1	TRBJ1-5	TGTGCCAGCAGGGGGGCAGGGTATCAGCCCCAGCATTTT	CASRGAGYQPQHF
few	TRBD2	TRBV10-2	TRBJ2-5	TGCGCCAGCAGTATGGGACTAGCGGGGAGAGAGACCCAGTACTTC	CASSMGLAGRETQYF
.	TRBD2	TRBV10-1	TRBJ2-3	TGCGCCAGCAGCGGGACTAGCGCCGGTAGTCGCACAGATACGCAGTATTTT	CASSGTSAGSRTDTQYF
few	.	TRBV15	TRBJ1-1	TGTGCCACCAGCAGAGTAACAGTGAACACTGAAGCTTTCTTT	CATSRVTVNTEAFF
few	.	TRBV6-5	TRBJ1-1	TGTGCCAGCATTGGGCCAGTGGCGAACACTGAAGCTTTCTTT	CASIGPVANTEAFF
few	.	TRBV10-1	TRBJ1-5	TGCGCCAGCAGTGAGTCGCGGTATCAGCCCCAGCATTTT	CASSESRYQPQHF
few	.	TRBV7-9	TRBJ2-1	TGTGCCAGCAGCTACAGCTATGAGCAGTTCTTC	CASSYSYEQFF
.	.	TRBV10-2	TRBJ2-1	TGCGCCAGCACTAGGGGCCAGGGTTCCTACAATGAGCAGTTCTTC	CASTRGQGSYNEQFF
.	.	TRBV7-9	TRBJ1-5	TGTGCCAGCAGCTTAGGGTCAGGGGCTTATAGCAATCAGCCCCAGCATTTT	CASSLGSGAYSNQPQHF
few	.	TRBV10-1	TRBJ2-5	TGCGCCAGCAGCCTGATACCAGGGGCGAGGGAGACCCAGTACTTC	CASSLIPGARETQYF
few	.	TRBV27	TRBJ2-7	TGTGCCAGCAGTTTTACAGGGCTGGACGAGCAGTACTTC	CASSFTGLDEQYF
.	.	TRBV7-9	TRBJ1-1	TGCGCCAGCAGCTTAGTAGCAGCGAACACTGAAGCTTTCTTT	CASSLVAANTEAFF
.	TRBD1	TRBV6-5	TRBJ1-2	TGTGCCAGCAGTTACTCCGGACAGGGAGAAGACTATGGCTACACCTTC	CASSYSGQGEDYGYTF
many	TRBD2	TRBV6-1	TRBJ2-1	TGTGCCAGCAGTGAAGCGCCTCCTAGCGGGACATACAATGAGCAGTTCTTC	CASSEAPPSGTYNEQFF
.	.	TRBV27	TRBJ1-1	TGTGCCAGCAGTTTATCTCCGGGGTTGGGCACTGAAGCTTTCTTT	CASSLSPGLGTEAFF
few	TRBD2	TRBV5-1	TRBJ2-5	TGCGCCAGCAGCTTGAGCGGGGTCAGCGAGACCCAGTACTTC	CASSLSGVSETQYF
.	.	TRBV6-5	TRBJ1-1	TGTGCCAGCGGTCGGTACACTGAAGCTTTCTTT	CASGRYTEAFF
.	TRBD1	TRBV19	TRBJ1-2	TGTGCCAGTAGTCCAGGGGACAGCCCCGTTGATGGCTACACCTTC	CASSPGDSPVDGYTF
few	TRBD1	TRBV9	TRBJ2-1	TGTGCCAGCAGCGCTCGGGACAGGCACTACAATGAGCAGTTCTTC	CASSARDRHYNEQFF
few	.	TRBV5-4	TRBJ2-1	TGTGCCAGCAGCGTCCTCGCCCGGGGTATATCTGAGCAGTTCTTC	CASSVLARGISEQFF
few	.	TRBV5-6	TRBJ1-4	TGTGCCAGCAGCTTGGTGGGGAGCAATGAAAAACTGTTTTTT	CASSLVGSNEKLFF
.	TRBD2	TRBV2	TRBJ2-3	TGTGCCAGCATGGGGGTAGCGGGAGATACGCAGTATTTT	CASMGVAGDTQYF
.	TRBD1	TRBV5-4	TRBJ2-1	TGTGCCAGCAGCCCCGACAGGGTTCGTCAGAATGAGCAGTTCTTC	CASSPDRVRQNEQFF
.	.	TRBV9	TRBJ1-5	TGTGCCAGCAGCAGCCACCTGCTAGGGCCCCAGCATTTT	CASSSHLLGPQHF
.	.	TRBV18	TRBJ1-5	TGTGCCAGCTCACCCCCGAACAGGGCCAGCAATCAGCCCCAGCATTTT	CASSPPNRASNQPQHF
.	TRBD2	TRBV10-3	TRBJ2-1	TGTGCCATCAGTGCGAATACCGGGGGGGGAGATAAAAATGAGCAGTTCTTC	CAISANTGGGDKNEQFF
.	TRBD1	TRBV5-4	TRBJ2-7	TGTGCCAGCAGCACCCGGGACAGTGGCTACGAGCAGTACTTC	CASSTRDSGYEQYF
.	.	TRBV29-1	TRBJ2-3	TGCAGCGTTGTTAGAGGGCTAACAGATACGCAGTATTTT	CSVVRGLTDTQYF
few	.	TRBV7-9	TRBJ1-2	TGTGCCAGCAGCTTACGGAACAGGGATCGACACCATGGCTACACCTTC	CASSLRNRDRHHGYTF
.	.	TRBV6-6	TRBJ1-1	TGTGCCAGCAGTTACTCCGAGGCCAGGGGGAACACTGAAGCTTTCTTT	CASSYSEARGNTEAFF
.	TRBD1	TRBV5-1	TRBJ1-4	TGCGCCAGCAGCTTTTTGGGACAGGGGATGGCGGTTAATGAAAAACTGTTTTTT	CASSFLGQGMAVNEKLFF
few	TRBD1	TRBV5-1	TRBJ1-2	TGCGCCAGCAGGTTGGGGACAGGGAACTTCTATGGCTACACCTTC	CASRLGTGNFYGYTF
few	TRBD2	TRBV11-2	TRBJ2-5	TGTGCCAGCAGCACTGGGACTAGCGGGGCCCAAGAGACCCAGTACTTC	CASSTGTSGAQETQYF
.	TRBD1	TRBV5-1	TRBJ1-1	TGCGCCAGCAGCTTAAATACAGGAGCCGGGACAGGGTTCGCTTTCTTT	CASSLNTGAGTGFAFF
few	TRBD1	TRBV4-1	TRBJ1-2	TGCGCCAGCAGCCAAGTCCCGGGACAGGGCCCTAACTATGGCTACACCTTC	CASSQVPGQGPNYGYTF
.	TRBD1	TRBV6-5	TRBJ1-4	TGTGCCAGCAGTTATGGGACAGAGAATGAAAAACTGTTTTTT	CASSYGTENEKLFF
.	TRBD2	TRBV27	TRBJ2-7	TGTGCCAGCAGTTCCCTCCGGGACTACCTATCCTACGAGCAGTACTTC	CASSSLRDYLSYEQYF
few	TRBD1	TRBV7-2	TRBJ2-4	TGTGCCAGCAGCTTAGGACAGGGGATCGCAAAAGCCAAAAACATTCAGTACTTC	CASSLGQGIAKAKNIQYF